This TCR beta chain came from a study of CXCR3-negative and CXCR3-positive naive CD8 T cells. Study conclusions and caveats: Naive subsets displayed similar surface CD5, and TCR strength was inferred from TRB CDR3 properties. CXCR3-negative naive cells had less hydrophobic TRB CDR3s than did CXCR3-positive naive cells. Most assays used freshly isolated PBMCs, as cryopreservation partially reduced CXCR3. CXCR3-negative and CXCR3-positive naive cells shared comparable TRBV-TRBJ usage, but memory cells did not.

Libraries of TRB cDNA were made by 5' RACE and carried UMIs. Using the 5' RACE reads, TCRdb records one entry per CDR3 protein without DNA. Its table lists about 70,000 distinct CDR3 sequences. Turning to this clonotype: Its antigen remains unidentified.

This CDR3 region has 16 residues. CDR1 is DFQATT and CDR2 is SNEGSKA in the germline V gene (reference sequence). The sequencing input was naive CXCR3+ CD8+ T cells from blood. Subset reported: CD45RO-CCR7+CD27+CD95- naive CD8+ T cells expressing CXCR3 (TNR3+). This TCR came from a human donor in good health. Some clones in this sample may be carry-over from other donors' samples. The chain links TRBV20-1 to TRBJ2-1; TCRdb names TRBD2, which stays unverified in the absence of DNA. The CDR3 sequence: CSAQGASGALYNEQFF.